This note documents a single TCR beta chain sequence. Its antigen is unknown. Primers: 60 Vbeta forward and 13 Jbeta reverse. The data were produced by immunoSEQ multiplex PCR, yet TCRdb's version contains in-frame clones alone and is incomplete. The top ten clones hold less than 2.5% of a sample with around 130,000 clones, 70% to 75% of them seen once. This entry belongs to a study of cytomegalovirus exposure and HLA in healthy donors. General study points: Some highly shared sequence variants likely arose as a pipeline artifact.

The clonotype comes from a woman aged 40 to 55 in good health and CMV-seropositive. What was sequenced was PBMCs.

For the CDR3, the DNA is TGCAGCGTTGAAGACAGTTTAACGACCTTC. Translating it yields CSVEDSLTTF. The chain couples TRBV29-1 to TRBJ1-2; D uncertain. V shed 0 bases and J shed 14 bases, with 10 bases lying between them. The CDR3 has 10 amino acids. Germline V gene data show CDR1 as SQVTM and CDR2 as ANQGSEA.